This TCR beta chain comes out of a study of blood T cell repertoires in COVID-19. This clone came up a few times. TCRdb's table, derived via immunoSEQ multiplex PCR, lists solely in-frame clones and lacks some. Among about 200,000 clones, just under 80% were seen once, and the ten largest hold 2.5% to 3%. V trimming: 2 bases; J trimming: 12 bases; junction bases outside the gene matches: 3. CDR1 is MNHEY, CDR2 SVGEGT, per germline. The CDR3 is 13 amino acids. The TCR comes from a woman older than 75 with active or convalescent COVID-19. V is TRBV6-2 or TRBV6-3 and J is TRBJ2-1; TRBD2 matches at 11 bases. Material for sequencing was peripheral blood. CDR3 loop: CASSYIGTSGQFF. DNA for the CDR3: TGTGCCAGCAGTTACATCGGGACTAGCGGGCAGTTCTTC.